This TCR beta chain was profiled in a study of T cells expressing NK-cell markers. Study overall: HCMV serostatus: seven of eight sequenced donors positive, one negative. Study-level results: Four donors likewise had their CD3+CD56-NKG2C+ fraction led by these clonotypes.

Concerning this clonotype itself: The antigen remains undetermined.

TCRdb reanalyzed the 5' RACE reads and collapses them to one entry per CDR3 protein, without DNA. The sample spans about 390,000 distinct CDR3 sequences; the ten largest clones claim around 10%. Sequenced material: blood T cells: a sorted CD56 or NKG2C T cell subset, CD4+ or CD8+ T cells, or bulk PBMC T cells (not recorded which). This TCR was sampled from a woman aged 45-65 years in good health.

CDR3 sequence: CASSNMETQYF. The genes are TRBV11-2 and TRBJ2-5. The length of the CDR3 is 11 residues. Germline V CDR1 and CDR2: SGHAT, FQNNGV.